A single T cell receptor (beta chain) is shown here with its context. The cohort comprised adults aged roughly 18 to 95 years residing in about two dozen US areas. Cohort placement rested on clinical history that participants reported themselves. The data were taken from a study of blood T cell repertoires in COVID-19. Turning to the study itself: Nucleic acid was either cDNA or gDNA, and it came from T cells, B-cell-depleted T cells, or PBMCs.

Authors' analysis steps: Amplification of reference gene primers was used by the study to estimate nucleated cell counts. The protocol was immunoSEQ multiplex PCR, while the TCRdb copy is restricted to in-frame clones and leaves out a portion. The V and J calls and clone size were taken over from that table, and D and trimming were inferred from the DNA. The repertoire holds about 440,000 clones, with approximately 90% as singletons. The CDR3 contains 16 residues. V lost 2 bases to trimming and J lost 8 bases; unmatched junction nucleotides: 10. CDR1 MGHRA and CDR2 YSYEKL come from the germline V gene.

The chain links TRBV4-1 to TRBJ2-1, with 9 bases aligning to TRBD2. The sequence was obtained from a woman aged 18-29 years with acute COVID-19. The sequencing input was PBMCs or T cells enriched from blood (not recorded which). DNA for the CDR3: TGCGCCAGCAGCCAATGGGGCGGGAGGGCTTTCTATGAGCAGTTCTTC. Protein product: CASSQWGGRAFYEQFF.